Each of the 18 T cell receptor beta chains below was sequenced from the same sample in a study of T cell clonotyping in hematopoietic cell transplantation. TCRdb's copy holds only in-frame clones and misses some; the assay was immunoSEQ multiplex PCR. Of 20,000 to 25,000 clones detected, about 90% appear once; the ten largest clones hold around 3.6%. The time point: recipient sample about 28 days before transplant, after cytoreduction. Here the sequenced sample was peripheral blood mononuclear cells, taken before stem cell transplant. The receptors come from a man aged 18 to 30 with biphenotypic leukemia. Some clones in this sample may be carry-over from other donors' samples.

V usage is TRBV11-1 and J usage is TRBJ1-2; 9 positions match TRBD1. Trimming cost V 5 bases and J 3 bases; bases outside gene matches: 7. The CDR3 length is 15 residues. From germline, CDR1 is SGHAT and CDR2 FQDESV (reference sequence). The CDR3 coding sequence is TGTGCCAGCAGCCCGGCGACAGGGGGGTACTATGGCTACACCTTC. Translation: CASSPATGGYYGYTF.

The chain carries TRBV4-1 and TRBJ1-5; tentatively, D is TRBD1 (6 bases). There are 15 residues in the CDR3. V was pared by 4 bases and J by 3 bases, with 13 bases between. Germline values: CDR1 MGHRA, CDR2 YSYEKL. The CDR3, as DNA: TGCGCCAGCAGCCCGTTTTGGGGGGCCAATCAGCCCCAGCATTTT. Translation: CASSPFWGANQPQHF.

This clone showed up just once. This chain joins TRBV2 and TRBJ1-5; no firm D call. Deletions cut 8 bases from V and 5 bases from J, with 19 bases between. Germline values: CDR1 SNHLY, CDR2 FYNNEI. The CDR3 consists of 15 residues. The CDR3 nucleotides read TGTGCCAGCTCGGTAGGTAAGCCCCGGGATCAGCCCCAGCATTTT. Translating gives CASSVGKPRDQPQHF.

CDR3 protein: CASRPGSYNSPLHF. CDR3 sequence (DNA): TGTGCCAGTAGGCCTGGCTCCTATAATTCACCCCTCCACTTT. The V gene is TRBV19, the J gene TRBJ1-6, with D unclear. V was pared by 6 bases and J by 0 bases, with 6 bases between. This CDR3 region has 14 residues. Per germline, CDR1 LNHDA and CDR2 SQIVND (reference sequence).

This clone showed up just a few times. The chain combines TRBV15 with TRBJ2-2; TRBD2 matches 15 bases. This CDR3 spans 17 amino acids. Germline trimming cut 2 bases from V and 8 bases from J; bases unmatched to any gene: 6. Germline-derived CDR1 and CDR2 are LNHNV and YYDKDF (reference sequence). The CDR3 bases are TGTGCCACCAGCAGACCTCAGGGACTAGCGGGAGGAGGGGAGCTGTTTTTT. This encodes CATSRPQGLAGGGELFF. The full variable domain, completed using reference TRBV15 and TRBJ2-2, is DAMVIQNPRYQVTQFGKPVTLSCSQTLNHNVMYWYQQKSSQAPKLLFHYYDKDFNNEADTPDNFQSRRPNTSFCFLDIRSPGLGDTAMYLCATSRPQGLAGGGELFFGEGSRLTVL.

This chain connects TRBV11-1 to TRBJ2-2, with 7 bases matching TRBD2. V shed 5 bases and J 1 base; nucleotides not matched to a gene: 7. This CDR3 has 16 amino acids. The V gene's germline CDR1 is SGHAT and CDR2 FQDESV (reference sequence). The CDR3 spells CASSPRGRGNTGELFF. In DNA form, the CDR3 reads TGTGCCAGCAGCCCGAGAGGGAGGGGGAACACCGGGGAGCTGTTTTTT.

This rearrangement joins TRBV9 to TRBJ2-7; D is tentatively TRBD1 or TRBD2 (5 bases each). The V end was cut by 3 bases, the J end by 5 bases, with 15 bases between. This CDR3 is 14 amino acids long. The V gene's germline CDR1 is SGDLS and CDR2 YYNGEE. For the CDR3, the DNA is TGTGCCAGCAGCGGCACGGGGCGAAGCGACGAGCAGTACTTC. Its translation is CASSGTGRSDEQYF.

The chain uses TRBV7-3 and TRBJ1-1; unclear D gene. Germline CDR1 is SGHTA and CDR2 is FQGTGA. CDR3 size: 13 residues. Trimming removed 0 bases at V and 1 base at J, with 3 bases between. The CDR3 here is CASSLTTNTEAFF. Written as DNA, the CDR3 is TGTGCCAGCAGCTTAACGACGAACACTGAAGCTTTCTTT.

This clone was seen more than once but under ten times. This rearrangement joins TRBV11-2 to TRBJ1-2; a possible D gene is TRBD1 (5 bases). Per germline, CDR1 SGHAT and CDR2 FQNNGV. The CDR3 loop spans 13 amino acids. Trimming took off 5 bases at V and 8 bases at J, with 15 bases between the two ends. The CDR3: CASSLQDFVGYTF. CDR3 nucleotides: TGTGCCAGCAGCCTACAGGATTTCGTCGGCTACACCTTC.

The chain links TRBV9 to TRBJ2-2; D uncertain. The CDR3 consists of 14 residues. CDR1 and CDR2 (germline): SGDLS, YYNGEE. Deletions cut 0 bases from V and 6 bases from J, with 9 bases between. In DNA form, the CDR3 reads TGTGCCAGCAGCGTAGCTGGGTCCCCCGGGGAGCTGTTTTTT. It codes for CASSVAGSPGELFF.

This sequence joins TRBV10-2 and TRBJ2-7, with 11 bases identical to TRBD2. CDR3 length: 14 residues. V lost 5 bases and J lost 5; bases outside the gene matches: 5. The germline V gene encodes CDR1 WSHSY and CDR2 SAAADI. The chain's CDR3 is CASSLAGGPNEQYF. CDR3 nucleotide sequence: TGCGCCAGCAGTTTAGCGGGAGGGCCCAACGAGCAGTACTTC.

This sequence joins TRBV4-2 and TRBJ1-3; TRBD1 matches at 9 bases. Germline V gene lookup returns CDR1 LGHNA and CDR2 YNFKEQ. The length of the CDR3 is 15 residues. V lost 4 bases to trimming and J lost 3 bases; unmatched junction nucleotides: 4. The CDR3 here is CASSPQGALGNTIYF. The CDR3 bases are TGTGCCAGCAGCCCACAGGGGGCGCTTGGAAACACCATATATTTT.

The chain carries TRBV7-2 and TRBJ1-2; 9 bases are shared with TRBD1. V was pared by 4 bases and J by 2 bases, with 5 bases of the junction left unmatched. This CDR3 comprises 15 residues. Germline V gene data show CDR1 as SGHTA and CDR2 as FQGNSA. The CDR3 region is CASSSRTGANYGYTF. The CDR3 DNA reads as TGTGCCAGCAGCTCCCGGACAGGGGCGAACTATGGCTACACCTTC.

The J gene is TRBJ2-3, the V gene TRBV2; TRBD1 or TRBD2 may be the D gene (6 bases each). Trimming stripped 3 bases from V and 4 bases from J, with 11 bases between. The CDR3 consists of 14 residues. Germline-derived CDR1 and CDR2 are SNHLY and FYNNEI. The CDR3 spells CASSEVRGADTQYF. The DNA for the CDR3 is TGTGCCAGCAGTGAGGTTAGGGGGGCAGATACGCAGTATTTT.

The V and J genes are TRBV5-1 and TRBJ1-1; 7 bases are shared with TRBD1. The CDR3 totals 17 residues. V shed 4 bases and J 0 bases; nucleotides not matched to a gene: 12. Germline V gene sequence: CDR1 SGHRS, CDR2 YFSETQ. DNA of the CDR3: TGCGCCAGCAGCCAGGGCGTTAGGGGGCCCATGAACACTGAAGCTTTCTTT. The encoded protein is CASSQGVRGPMNTEAFF.

The CDR3 sequence: CASSLGQVFSGANVLTF. The CDR3 DNA sequence: TGTGCCAGCAGCTTGGGACAGGTCTTCTCTGGGGCCAACGTCCTGACTTTC. The chain employs TRBV7-3 and TRBJ2-6, with TRBD1 identical over 8 bases. The CDR3 spans 17 residues. CDR1 SGHTA and CDR2 FQGTGA come from the germline V gene. The trim removed 3 bases at V and 0 bases at J, leaving 4 bases unmatched.

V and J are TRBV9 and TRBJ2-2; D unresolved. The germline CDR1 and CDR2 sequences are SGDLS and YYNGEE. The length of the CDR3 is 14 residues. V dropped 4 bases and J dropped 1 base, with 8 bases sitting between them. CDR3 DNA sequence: TGTGCCAGCAGCTCAGAGGTGAACACCGGGGAGCTGTTTTTT. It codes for CASSSEVNTGELFF.

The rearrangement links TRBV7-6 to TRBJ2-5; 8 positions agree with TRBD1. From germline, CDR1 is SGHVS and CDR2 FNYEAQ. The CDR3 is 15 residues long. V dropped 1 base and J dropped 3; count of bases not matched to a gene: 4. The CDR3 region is CASSLVQGGKETQYF. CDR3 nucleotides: TGTGCCAGCAGCTTAGTACAGGGGGGAAAAGAGACCCAGTACTTC.